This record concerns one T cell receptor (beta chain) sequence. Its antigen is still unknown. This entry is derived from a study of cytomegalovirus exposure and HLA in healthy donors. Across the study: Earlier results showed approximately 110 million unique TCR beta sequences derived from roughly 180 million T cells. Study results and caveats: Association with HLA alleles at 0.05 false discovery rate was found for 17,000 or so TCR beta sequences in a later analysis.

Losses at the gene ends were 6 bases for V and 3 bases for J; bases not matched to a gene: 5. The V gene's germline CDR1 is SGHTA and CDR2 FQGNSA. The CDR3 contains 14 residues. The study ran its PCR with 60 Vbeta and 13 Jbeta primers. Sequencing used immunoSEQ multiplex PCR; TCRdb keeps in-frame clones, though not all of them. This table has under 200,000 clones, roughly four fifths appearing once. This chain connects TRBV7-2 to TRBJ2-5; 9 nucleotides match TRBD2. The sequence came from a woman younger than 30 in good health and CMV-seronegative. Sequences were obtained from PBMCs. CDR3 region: CASSSSGMKETQYF. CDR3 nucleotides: TGTGCCAGCAGTTCTAGCGGGATGAAAGAGACCCAGTACTTC.